This TCR beta chain was recovered during a study of T cell responses to AZD1222 COVID-19 vaccine. This CDR3 spans 14 amino acids. Germline V CDR1 and CDR2: MNHEY, SMNVEV (reference sequence). V lost 6 bases, J lost 3 bases, and 15 bases lay in between. On this clone: Its antigen is undetermined.

Profiled with immunoSEQ multiplex PCR; TCRdb holds only in-frame clones, not every one. The sample has just under 75,000 clones; 80% are singletons. Findings and caveats of the study: Spike as a whole was targeted by vaccine-associated CD4 TCRs, dominant at 160-218 and 743-854. Variant regions that are unmutated are reportedly the target of nearly half of spike-specific TCRs.

The source was peripheral blood, collected 28 days after the second AZD1222 dose. This chain joins TRBV27 and TRBJ2-7; TRBD1 is a possible D gene (5 bases). The source is an adult who received the AZD1222 COVID-19 vaccine. CDR3 protein: CASSSGQFLYEQYF. CDR3 sequence (DNA): TGTGCCAGCAGCTCTGGACAATTTCTCTACGAGCAGTACTTC.